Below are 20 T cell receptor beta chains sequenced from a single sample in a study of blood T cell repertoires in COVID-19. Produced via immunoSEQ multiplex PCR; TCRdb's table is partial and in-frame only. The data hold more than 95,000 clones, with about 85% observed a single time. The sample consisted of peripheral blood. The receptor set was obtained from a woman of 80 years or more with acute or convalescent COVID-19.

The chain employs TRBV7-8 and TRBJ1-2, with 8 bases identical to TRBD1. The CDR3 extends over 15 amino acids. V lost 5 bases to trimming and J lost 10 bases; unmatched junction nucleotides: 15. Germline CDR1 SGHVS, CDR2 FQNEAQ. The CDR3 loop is CASSAITGQVGNYTF. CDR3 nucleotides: TGTGCCAGCAGCGCCATTACGGGACAGGTTGGGAACTACACCTTC.

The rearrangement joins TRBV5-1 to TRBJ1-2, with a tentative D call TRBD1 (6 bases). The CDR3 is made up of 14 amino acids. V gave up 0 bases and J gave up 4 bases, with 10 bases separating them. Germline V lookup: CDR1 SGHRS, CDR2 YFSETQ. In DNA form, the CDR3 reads TGCGCCAGCAGCTTGGCAGGGGCGGGCTATGGCTACACCTTC. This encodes CASSLAGAGYGYTF. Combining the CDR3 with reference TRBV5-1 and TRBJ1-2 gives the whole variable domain KAGVTQTPRYLIKTRGQQVTLSCSPISGHRSVSWYQQTPGQGLQFLFEYFSETQRNKGNFPGRFSGRQFSNSRSEMNVSTLELGDSALYLCASSLAGAGYGYTFGSGTRLTVV.

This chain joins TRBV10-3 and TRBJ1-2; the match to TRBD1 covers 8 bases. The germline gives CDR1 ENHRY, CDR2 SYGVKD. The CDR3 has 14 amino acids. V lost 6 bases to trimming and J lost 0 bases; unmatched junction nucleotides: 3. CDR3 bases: TGTGCCATCAGAACAGGGGGTACTAACTATGGCTACACCTTC. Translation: CAIRTGGTNYGYTF.

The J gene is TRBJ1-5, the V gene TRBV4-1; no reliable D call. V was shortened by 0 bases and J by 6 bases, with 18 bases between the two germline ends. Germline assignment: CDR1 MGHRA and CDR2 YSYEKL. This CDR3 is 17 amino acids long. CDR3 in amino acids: CASSQDSSRNSLQPQHF. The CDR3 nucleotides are TGCGCCAGCAGCCAAGATAGTTCTAGGAATTCCCTTCAGCCCCAGCATTTT.

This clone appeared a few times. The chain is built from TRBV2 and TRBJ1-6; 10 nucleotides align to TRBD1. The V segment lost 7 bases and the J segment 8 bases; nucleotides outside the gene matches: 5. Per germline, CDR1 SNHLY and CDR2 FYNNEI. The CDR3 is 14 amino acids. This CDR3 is CASTSGTGDSPLHF. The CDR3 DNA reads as TGTGCCAGCACCTCCGGGACAGGGGATTCACCCCTCCACTTT.

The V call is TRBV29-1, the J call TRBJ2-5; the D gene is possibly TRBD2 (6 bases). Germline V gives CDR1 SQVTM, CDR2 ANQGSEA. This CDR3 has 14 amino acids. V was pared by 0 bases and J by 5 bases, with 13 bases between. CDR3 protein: CSVEDLWGLETQYF. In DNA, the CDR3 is TGCAGCGTTGAAGATCTTTGGGGACTGGAGACCCAGTACTTC. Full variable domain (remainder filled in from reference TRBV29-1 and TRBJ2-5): SAVISQKPSRDICQRGTSLTIQCQVDSQVTMMFWYRQQPGQSLTLIATANQGSEATYESGFVIDKFPISRPNLTFSTLTVSNMSPEDSSIYLCSVEDLWGLETQYFGPGTRLLVL.

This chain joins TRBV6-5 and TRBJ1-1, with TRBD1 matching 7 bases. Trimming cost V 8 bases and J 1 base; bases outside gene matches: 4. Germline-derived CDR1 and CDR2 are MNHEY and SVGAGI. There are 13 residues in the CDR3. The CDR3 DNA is TGTGCCAGCCATAACAGGGGGAACACTGAAGCTTTCTTT. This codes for CASHNRGNTEAFF.

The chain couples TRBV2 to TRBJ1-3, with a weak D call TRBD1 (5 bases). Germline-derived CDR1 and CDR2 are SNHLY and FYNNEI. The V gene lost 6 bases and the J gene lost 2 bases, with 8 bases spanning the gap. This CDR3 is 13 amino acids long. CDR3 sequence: CASRWGAGNTIYF. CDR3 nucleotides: TGTGCCAGCAGGTGGGGGGCTGGAAACACCATATATTTT.

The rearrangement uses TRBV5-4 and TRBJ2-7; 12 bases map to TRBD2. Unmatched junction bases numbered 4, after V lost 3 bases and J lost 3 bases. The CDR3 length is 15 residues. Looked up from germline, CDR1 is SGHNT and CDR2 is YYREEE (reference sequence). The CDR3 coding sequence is TGTGCCAGCAGCTCAAGGACTAGCGGGGACTACGAGCAGTACTTC. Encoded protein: CASSSRTSGDYEQYF.

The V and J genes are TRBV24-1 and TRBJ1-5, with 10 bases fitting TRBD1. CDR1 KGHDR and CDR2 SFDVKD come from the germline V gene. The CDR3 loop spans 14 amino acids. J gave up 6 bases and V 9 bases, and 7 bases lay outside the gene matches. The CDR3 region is CATWTGTGAQPQHF. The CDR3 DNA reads TGTGCCACCTGGACCGGGACAGGGGCTCAGCCCCAGCATTTT.

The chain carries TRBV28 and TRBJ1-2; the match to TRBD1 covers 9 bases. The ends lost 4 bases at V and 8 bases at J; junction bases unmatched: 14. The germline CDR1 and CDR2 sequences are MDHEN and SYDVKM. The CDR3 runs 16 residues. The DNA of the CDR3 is TGTGCCAGCAGTTCAATCCCGACAGGGGGTATGCTCGGCTACACCTTC. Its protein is CASSSIPTGGMLGYTF.

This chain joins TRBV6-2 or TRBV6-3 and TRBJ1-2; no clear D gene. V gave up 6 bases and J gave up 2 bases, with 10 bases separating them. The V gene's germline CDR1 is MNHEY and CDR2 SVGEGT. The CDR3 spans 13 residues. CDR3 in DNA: TGTGCCAGCAGCCGACAAGTCAACTATGGCTACACCTTC. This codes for CASSRQVNYGYTF.

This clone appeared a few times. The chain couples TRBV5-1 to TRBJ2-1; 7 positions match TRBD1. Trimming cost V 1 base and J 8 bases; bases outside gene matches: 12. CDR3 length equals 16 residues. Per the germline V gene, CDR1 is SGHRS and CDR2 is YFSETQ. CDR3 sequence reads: CASSLNWGQSVDEQFF. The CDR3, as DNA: TGCGCCAGCAGCTTGAATTGGGGACAGAGTGTCGATGAGCAGTTCTTC.

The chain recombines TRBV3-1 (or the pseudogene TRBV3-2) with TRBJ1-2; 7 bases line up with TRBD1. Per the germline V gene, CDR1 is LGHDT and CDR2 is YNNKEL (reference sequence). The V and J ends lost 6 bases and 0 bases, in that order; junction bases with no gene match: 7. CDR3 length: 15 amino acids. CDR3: CASSKTGTANYGYTF. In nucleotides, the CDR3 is TGTGCCAGCAGTAAAACCGGGACAGCTAACTATGGCTACACCTTC.

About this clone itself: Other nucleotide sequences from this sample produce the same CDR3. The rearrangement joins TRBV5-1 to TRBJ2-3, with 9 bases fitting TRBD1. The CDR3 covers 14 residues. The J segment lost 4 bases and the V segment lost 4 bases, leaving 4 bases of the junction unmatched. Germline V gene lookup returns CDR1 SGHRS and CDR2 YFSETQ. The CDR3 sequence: CASSLGQGSDTQYF. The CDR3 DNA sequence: TGCGCCAGCAGCCTGGGACAGGGTTCAGATACGCAGTATTTT.

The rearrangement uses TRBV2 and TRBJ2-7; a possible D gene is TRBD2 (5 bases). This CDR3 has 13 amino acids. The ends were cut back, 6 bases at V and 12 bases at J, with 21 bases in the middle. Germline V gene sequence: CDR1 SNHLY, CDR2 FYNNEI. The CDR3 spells CASSVGERTSGYF. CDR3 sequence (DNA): TGTGCCAGCAGCGTTGGGGAGCGGACGAGTGGGTACTTC.

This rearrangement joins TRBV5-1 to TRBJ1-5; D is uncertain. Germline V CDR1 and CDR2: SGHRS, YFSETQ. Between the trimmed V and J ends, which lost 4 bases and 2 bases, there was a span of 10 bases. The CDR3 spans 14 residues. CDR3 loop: CASSPRGGNQPQHF. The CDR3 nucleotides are TGCGCCAGCAGCCCTCGGGGAGGCAATCAGCCCCAGCATTTT.

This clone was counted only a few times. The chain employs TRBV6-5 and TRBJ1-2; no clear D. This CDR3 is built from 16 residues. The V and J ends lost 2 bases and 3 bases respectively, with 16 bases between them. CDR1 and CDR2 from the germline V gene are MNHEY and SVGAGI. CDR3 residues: CASSYAEGLKDYGYTF. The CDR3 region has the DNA TGTGCCAGCAGTTACGCGGAGGGCCTAAAGGACTATGGCTACACCTTC.

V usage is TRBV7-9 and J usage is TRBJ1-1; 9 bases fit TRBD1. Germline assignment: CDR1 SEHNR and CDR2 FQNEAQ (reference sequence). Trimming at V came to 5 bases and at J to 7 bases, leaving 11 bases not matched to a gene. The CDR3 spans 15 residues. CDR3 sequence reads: CASSLEVPGQGEAFF. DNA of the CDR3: TGTGCCAGCAGCCTCGAAGTCCCGGGACAGGGTGAAGCTTTCTTT.

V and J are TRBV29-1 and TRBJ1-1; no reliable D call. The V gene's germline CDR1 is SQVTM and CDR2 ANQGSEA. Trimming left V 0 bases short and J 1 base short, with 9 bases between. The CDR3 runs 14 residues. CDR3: CSVEDLGRNTEAFF. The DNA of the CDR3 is TGCAGCGTTGAAGATCTTGGGAGGAACACTGAAGCTTTCTTT.